Below are 28 T cell receptor beta chains sequenced from a single sample in a study of blood T cell repertoires in COVID-19. TCRdb keeps only in-frame clones here, not all; method: immunoSEQ multiplex PCR. The sample lists some 99,000 clones; approximately 82% were seen once. Source material: peripheral blood. The receptors stem from a woman aged 55 to 70 with acute or convalescent COVID-19.

The chain employs TRBV6-4 and TRBJ1-2, with a tentative D call TRBD1 (6 bases). This CDR3 region has 17 residues. Trimming shortened V by 0 bases and J by 5 bases, and 19 bases separated the two germline ends. Germline assignment: CDR1 MRHNA and CDR2 SNTAGT. The CDR3 protein is CASSDSSLIRGLYGYTF. The CDR3 coding sequence is TGTGCCAGCAGTGACTCGAGTCTGATAAGGGGGTTATATGGCTACACCTTC.

The chain couples TRBV10-3 to TRBJ1-5; TRBD1 is a possible D gene (6 bases). Per the germline V gene, CDR1 is ENHRY and CDR2 is SYGVKD. CDR3 length: 16 residues. Trimming took off 2 bases at V and 6 bases at J, with 17 bases between the two ends. The CDR3: CAISEEARGSGQPQHF. The CDR3 bases are TGTGCCATCAGTGAGGAGGCGAGGGGGTCGGGTCAGCCCCAGCATTTT.

The chain is built from TRBV11-3 and TRBJ2-2; 8 bases align to TRBD1. The CDR3 extends over 14 amino acids. Germline V gives CDR1 SGHNT, CDR2 YENEEA. After removal of 3 bases from V and 6 bases from J, the junction contained 3 bases not matched to a gene. CDR3 protein: CASSFQGAAGELFF. In DNA, the CDR3 is TGTGCCAGCAGCTTTCAGGGGGCGGCCGGGGAGCTGTTTTTT.

This chain joins TRBV28 and TRBJ2-6; a weak D match, TRBD1 (6 bases). The CDR3 runs 14 residues. V dropped 8 bases and J dropped 3 bases, with 11 bases sitting between them. Germline CDR1 MDHEN, CDR2 SYDVKM. The CDR3, as DNA: TGTGCCAGCGCGACAGGCGATGGGGCCAACGTCCTGACTTTC. Translated, it gives CASATGDGANVLTF.

V and J are TRBV7-9 and TRBJ1-4, with D unclear. The CDR3 spans 18 residues. CDR1 SEHNR and CDR2 FQNEAQ come from the germline V gene (reference sequence). The V end was cut by 5 bases, the J end by 6 bases, with 25 bases between. CDR3 nucleotides: TGTGCCAGCAGCCGCCGTGTGGAGAACACGACTAACCATGAAAAACTGTTTTTT. This gives the protein CASSRRVENTTNHEKLFF. Variable domain in full (rest from reference TRBV7-9 and TRBJ1-4): DTGVSQNPRHKITKRGQNVTFRCDPISEHNRLYWYRQTLGQGPEFLTYFQNEAQLEKSRLLSDRFSAERPKGSFSTLEIQRTEQGDSAMYLCASSRRVENTTNHEKLFFGSGTQLSVL.

V is TRBV11-3 and J is TRBJ2-2, with 9 bases fitting TRBD2. In germline, CDR1 is SGHNT, CDR2 YENEEA. The V segment lost 5 bases and the J segment 6 bases; nucleotides outside the gene matches: 7. This CDR3 spans 15 amino acids. The CDR3 DNA reads as TGTGCCAGCAGCCTTAGCGGGAGCGACGCCGGGGAGCTGTTTTTT. Its translation is CASSLSGSDAGELFF.

This chain uses TRBV3-1 (or the pseudogene TRBV3-2) with TRBJ2-1, with 13 bases that match TRBD2. The CDR3 spans 16 residues. The germline V gene encodes CDR1 LGHDT and CDR2 YNNKEL (reference sequence). Unmatched junction bases numbered 7, after V lost 4 bases and J lost 7 bases. CDR3 DNA sequence: TGTGCCAGCAGCCCCCCGGGACTAGCGGGGTTTAATGAGCAGTTCTTC. Protein: CASSPPGLAGFNEQFF.

The genes are TRBV18 and TRBJ1-1, with D unclear. V dropped 3 bases and J dropped 0 bases, with 14 bases sitting between them. The germline V gene has CDR1 KGHSH and CDR2 LQKENI. This CDR3 contains 16 residues. The CDR3: CASSPAQGVMNTEAFF. The CDR3 DNA is TGTGCCAGCTCACCTGCCCAAGGAGTAATGAACACTGAAGCTTTCTTT.

This clone was seen once. J is TRBJ2-1 and V is TRBV3-1 (or the pseudogene TRBV3-2); 15 bases are shared with TRBD2. The V segment lost 5 bases and the J segment 6 bases; nucleotides outside the gene matches: 2. The CDR3 loop spans 15 amino acids. CDR1 is LGHDT and CDR2 is YNNKEL in the germline V gene (reference sequence). The CDR3 DNA is TGTGCCAGCAGCGGACTAGCGGGGGGGTTCAATGAGCAGTTCTTC. Translation: CASSGLAGGFNEQFF.

This rearrangement joins TRBV2 to TRBJ1-2, with D maybe TRBD1 (5 bases). The germline V gene encodes CDR1 SNHLY and CDR2 FYNNEI. The CDR3 has 15 residues. Trimming took 7 bases from V and 4 from J, leaving 19 bases between them. The CDR3 sequence: CASTEDGAGGYGYTF. In nucleotides, the CDR3 is TGTGCCAGCACCGAAGATGGGGCCGGGGGCTATGGCTACACCTTC.

There are a few counts of this clone. The V call is TRBV15, the J call TRBJ1-1; unclear D gene. V was trimmed by 0 bases and J by 4 bases, leaving 9 bases between them. The CDR3 loop spans 14 amino acids. From germline, CDR1 is LNHNV and CDR2 YYDKDF (reference sequence). This chain's CDR3 is CATSRDRGGTEAFF. The CDR3 DNA reads as TGTGCCACCAGCAGAGATCGGGGAGGCACTGAAGCTTTCTTT.

The genes are TRBV7-9 and TRBJ2-5; 7 bases align to TRBD1. The J segment lost 5 bases and the V segment lost 3 bases, leaving 9 bases of the junction unmatched. Germline values: CDR1 SEHNR, CDR2 FQNEAQ (reference sequence). CDR3 length: 15 residues. CDR3 protein: CASSFLTGMGETQYF. The CDR3 nucleotides are TGTGCCAGCAGCTTTCTGACAGGGATGGGGGAGACCCAGTACTTC.

There are a few counts of this clone. V is TRBV6-5 and J is TRBJ1-4; no clear D. CDR3 length: 13 amino acids. Trimming pared 7 bases from V and 13 bases from J, leaving 19 bases between. Germline CDR1 and CDR2: MNHEY and SVGAGI. CDR3 in amino acids: CASKSEGARGLFF. As DNA, the CDR3 is TGTGCCAGCAAGTCGGAGGGAGCAAGAGGACTGTTTTTT.

V usage is TRBV3-1 (or the pseudogene TRBV3-2) and J usage is TRBJ1-1; D is possibly TRBD1 (5 bases). This CDR3 spans 13 amino acids. V gave up 8 bases and J gave up 4 bases, with 14 bases separating them. The germline V gene encodes CDR1 LGHDT and CDR2 YNNKEL (reference sequence). The chain's CDR3 is CASYNGGGTEAFF. The CDR3 DNA sequence: TGTGCCAGCTATAATGGGGGGGGCACTGAAGCTTTCTTT.

This chain connects TRBV7-6 to TRBJ2-1; D unclear. The germline gives CDR1 SGHVS, CDR2 FNYEAQ. The V end was cut by 3 bases, the J end by 5 bases, with 11 bases between. The CDR3 is 14 residues long. CDR3 DNA: TGTGCCAGCAGCTTTGTAACGGGTGACAATGAGCAGTTCTTC. It yields the protein CASSFVTGDNEQFF.

The V gene is TRBV6-5, the J gene TRBJ2-7, with 12 bases identical to TRBD2. This CDR3 has 14 residues. V shed 7 bases and J 5 bases; nucleotides not matched to a gene: 6. CDR1 is MNHEY, CDR2 SVGAGI, per germline. The CDR3 is CASNPTSGRNEQYF. In DNA form, the CDR3 reads TGTGCCAGCAACCCGACTAGCGGGAGAAACGAGCAGTACTTC.

This chain links TRBV5-4 with TRBJ1-2; D call uncertain. CDR3 length equals 14 residues. Trimming stripped 0 bases from V and 7 bases from J, with 13 bases between. Germline loops: CDR1 SGHNT, CDR2 YYREEE (reference sequence). This CDR3 reads CASSLVEGAGGYTF. Here the CDR3 DNA reads TGTGCCAGCAGCTTGGTAGAGGGAGCGGGTGGCTACACCTTC.

Note on this clone: Lacking the conserved final phenylalanine or tryptophan, this CDR3 likely reflects a read error. The DNA is omitted, as the CDR3 cannot be located on it reliably, and the CDR3 follows TCRdb's listing. The V call is TRBV5-1, the J call TRBJ2-7; the table gives TRBD2 as D, unverified against the DNA. From germline, CDR1 is SGHRS and CDR2 YFSETQ. The CDR3 spans 12 residues, counting both ends. The CDR3 here is CASSLILEPPIL.

The chain carries TRBV28 and TRBJ2-2; 10 positions match TRBD1. Germline lookup yields CDR1 MDHEN and CDR2 SYDVKM. With 9 bases clipped from V and 4 bases from J, the junction kept 8 bases outside the gene matches. CDR3 size: 15 residues. The CDR3 bases are TGTGCCAGTTTAAGACAGGGGGCGAGCACCGGGGAGCTGTTTTTT. Translated, it gives CASLRQGASTGELFF.

The rearrangement uses TRBV7-8 and TRBJ1-2; D unclear. In germline, CDR1 is SGHVS, CDR2 FQNEAQ. V was trimmed by 3 bases and J by 4 bases, leaving 18 bases between them. The CDR3 runs 16 residues. CDR3 residues: CASSLAFGRGSYGYTF. CDR3 in DNA: TGTGCCAGCAGCTTGGCTTTCGGACGGGGATCCTATGGCTACACCTTC.

This clone has only a few counts. The rearrangement uses TRBV5-8 and TRBJ1-5; 7 bases align to TRBD1. The CDR3 is 16 amino acids. The germline V gene has CDR1 SGHTS and CDR2 YDEGEE. With 3 bases clipped from V and 2 bases from J, the junction kept 8 bases outside the gene matches. CDR3 sequence reads: CASSYTRGVGNQPQHF. The CDR3, as DNA: TGTGCCAGCAGCTACACCAGGGGGGTCGGCAATCAGCCCCAGCATTTT.

In its sample, this clone was seen many times. This chain connects TRBV14 to TRBJ2-3; TRBD2 might be the D (5 bases). This CDR3 is built from 11 residues. Germline V lookup: CDR1 SGHDN, CDR2 FVKESK. Trimming pared 4 bases from V and 7 bases from J, leaving 6 bases between. The chain's CDR3 is CASSPGNTQYF. The CDR3 DNA reads TGTGCCAGCAGCCCCGGGAATACGCAGTATTTT.

The chain joins TRBV19 to TRBJ2-2, with 8 bases that match TRBD1. The CDR3 totals 16 residues. The J segment lost 6 bases and the V segment lost 5 bases, leaving 11 bases of the junction unmatched. In germline, CDR1 is LNHDA, CDR2 SQIVND (reference sequence). The CDR3 region is CASSVNRGSSAGELFF. The CDR3 nucleotides read TGTGCCAGTAGTGTTAACAGGGGGAGTTCGGCCGGGGAGCTGTTTTTT.

This clone came up a few times. The chain uses TRBV29-1 and TRBJ2-5; possibly TRBD2 for D (7 bases). The CDR3 has 14 amino acids. The V gene's germline CDR1 is SQVTM and CDR2 ANQGSEA. Trimming removed 6 bases from V and 5 bases from J, with 19 bases in between. CDR3 bases: TGCAGCGTGGGCGTCGGGGGGCGCGGGGAGACCCAGTACTTC. Translating gives CSVGVGGRGETQYF.

The chain couples TRBV7-2 to TRBJ2-7, with 7 positions matching TRBD1. With V trimmed by 6 bases and J by 2 bases, 4 bases remained unmatched. Germline CDR1 and CDR2: SGHTA and FQGNSA. The CDR3 is 13 residues long. DNA for the CDR3: TGTGCCAGCAGTACGGGACAGCCCTACGAGCAGTACTTC. Translated: CASSTGQPYEQYF.

This chain links TRBV24-1 with TRBJ1-1; D gene unclear. Germline CDR1 is KGHDR and CDR2 is SFDVKD. V lost 9 bases and J lost 1, with 14 bases in between. The CDR3 extends over 14 amino acids. CDR3 DNA: TGTGCCACCTACCCCCGCGAGAAGAACACTGAAGCTTTCTTT. Encoded protein: CATYPREKNTEAFF.

The chain uses TRBV27 and TRBJ2-7; D might be TRBD1 (5 bases). V lost 8 bases and J 2 bases, leaving 13 bases between the germline ends. Germline-derived CDR1 and CDR2 are MNHEY and SMNVEV (reference sequence). CDR3 length equals 13 residues. The CDR3 is CASSRAAPYEQYF. Written as DNA, the CDR3 is TGTGCCAGCTCCAGGGCAGCGCCCTACGAGCAGTACTTC.

This chain links TRBV28 with TRBJ2-7, with 8 bases fitting TRBD2. Germline V gene sequence: CDR1 MDHEN, CDR2 SYDVKM. CDR3 length: 13 amino acids. J was trimmed by 2 bases and V by 7 bases; bases with no gene match: 4. The DNA of the CDR3 is TGTGCCAGCATCGGGACTAGGGCCTACGAGCAGTACTTC. This sequence encodes CASIGTRAYEQYF.